These 14 T cell receptor beta chains share one sample of origin, sequenced in a study of tumor-infiltrating lymphocytes in oesophageal squamous cell carcinoma (dated by TCRdb to between 2015 and 2016). Reads for this sample came from an Illumina HiSeq 2000. TCRdb reworked the public reads: Q25 trimming with fastp, MiXCR clone assembly, productive beta chains retained. CDR3 protein sequences are deduplicated, and each keeps its most common genes and DNA. This sample has over 9,000 distinct CDR3 sequences in its table, and nearly 60% of those were observed once. The leading ten clones occupy under 60% of the sample. Sequencing was done on a sample of blood. These receptors were obtained from a female donor with esophageal squamous cell carcinoma.

This chain links TRBV3-1 with TRBJ2-5; the match to TRBD2 covers 14 bases. The DNA matches TRBJ2-1 better at its end, which makes the J call doubtful. The germline CDR1 and CDR2 sequences are LGHDT and YNNKEL (reference sequence). The CDR3 has 16 residues. CDR3: CASSGLAGGRDNEQFF. The CDR3 DNA reads TGTGCCAGCAGCGGACTAGCGGGAGGCCGAGACAATGAGCAGTTCTTC.

This clonotype was seen ten or more times. The rearrangement links TRBV27 to TRBJ2-1, with D perhaps matching TRBD1 (5 bases). The closer fit of TRBJ2-7 to the DNA end suggests the J call may be wrong. Germline loops: CDR1 MNHEY, CDR2 SMNVEV (reference sequence). The CDR3 length is 12 residues. CDR3 sequence reads: CARKGPSYEQYF. CDR3 DNA: TGTGCCCGCAAGGGGCCCTCTTACGAGCAGTACTTC.

In its sample, this clonotype was seen a few times. The chain carries TRBV7-8 and TRBJ1-1; D possibly corresponds to TRBD1 (5 bases). The ends were cut back, 2 bases at V and 4 bases at J, with 11 bases in the middle. CDR1 and CDR2 (germline): SGHVS, FQNEAQ. This CDR3 region has 14 residues. CDR3 loop: CASSLKGVSTEAFF. The CDR3 region has the DNA TGTGCCAGCAGCTTAAAAGGGGTTTCCACTGAAGCTTTCTTT.

There are a few counts of this clonotype. This chain uses TRBV7-2 with TRBJ2-2; D is undetermined. The V and J ends lost 1 base and 7 bases respectively, with 10 bases between them. Germline V lookup: CDR1 SGHTA, CDR2 FQGNSA. The CDR3 loop spans 14 amino acids. Written as DNA, the CDR3 is TGTGCCAGCAGCTTAGTACCCGGAGTCGGGGAGCTGTTTTTT. Translated, it gives CASSLVPGVGELFF.

The V call is TRBV7-3, the J call TRBJ2-6; weak D call: TRBD2 (6 bases). The J call may be in error: the DNA end matches TRBJ2-1 better. The CDR3 consists of 12 residues. The germline gives CDR1 SGHTA, CDR2 FQGTGA. CDR3 coding DNA: TGTGCCAGCAGCTTGGAGGGAAGTGAGCAGTTCTTC. This translates into CASSLEGSEQFF.

The V gene is TRBV20-1, the J gene TRBJ2-2; D remains ambiguous. The CDR3 is made up of 13 amino acids. Germline CDR1 and CDR2: DFQATT and SNEGSKA (reference sequence). The V gene lost 3 bases and the J gene lost 6 bases, with 11 bases spanning the gap. CDR3: CSASEVAAGELFF. The CDR3 nucleotides read TGCAGTGCTAGCGAAGTGGCAGCCGGGGAGCTGTTTTTT.

The rearrangement uses TRBV7-2 and TRBJ2-2, with 14 bases identical to TRBD2. The CDR3 has 17 residues. CDR1 and CDR2 from the germline V gene are SGHTA and FQGNSA. Losses at the gene ends were 5 bases for V and 7 bases for J; bases not matched to a gene: 9. CDR3 nucleotide sequence: TGTGCCAGCAGCGAGAGGACTAGCGGGAGGTTACACGGGGAGCTGTTTTTT. Translating gives CASSERTSGRLHGELFF. Full variable domain (remainder filled in from reference TRBV7-2 and TRBJ2-2): GAGVSQSPSNKVTEKGKDVELRCDPISGHTALYWYRQSLGQGLEFLIYFQGNSAPDKSGLPSDRFSAERTGGSVSTLTIQRTQQEDSAVYLCASSERTSGRLHGELFFGEGSRLTVL.

This clonotype occurred a few times. The chain uses TRBV7-2 and TRBJ2-5; 9 nucleotides line up with TRBD2. Looked up from germline, CDR1 is SGHTA and CDR2 is FQGNSA. CDR3 length equals 18 residues. Germline trimming cut 4 bases from V and 11 bases from J; bases unmatched to any gene: 23. CDR3 sequence: CASSSSLRLAETYNEQYF. DNA for the CDR3: TGTGCCAGCAGCTCCTCCCTGCGACTAGCGGAGACCTACAATGAGCAGTACTTC.

As for this clonotype: The junction and the germline gene differ at one end; a read error may be behind it. The J gene is TRBJ2-1, the V gene TRBV7-3; D might be TRBD2 (5 bases). CDR3 size: 15 residues. The germline V gene encodes CDR1 SGHTA and CDR2 FQGTGA. The CDR3 sequence: CASSPTDDNTGELYF. The CDR3 DNA is TGTGCCAGCAGCCCTACGGACGACAACACCGGGGAGCTGTACTTC.

This clonotype was observed a single time. This CDR3 fails to terminate in the conserved phenylalanine or tryptophan, so it likely reflects a read error. The limits of the CDR3 on the DNA are not certain, so only TCRdb's listed CDR3 is given. The J gene is TRBJ2-6, the V gene TRBV7-6; the table's TRBD1 call for D was not verified on the DNA. Germline V gene sequence: CDR1 SGHVS, CDR2 FNYEAQ. The CDR3 comprises 19 residues, both ends counted. The CDR3 protein is CASSLKGRGDRDNEQFFGA.

The chain is built from TRBV5-3 and TRBJ2-4; 10 nucleotides align to TRBD2. The end of the DNA fits TRBJ2-1 better, so the J call may be wrong. TRBV5-3 is recorded as an ORF, its role being uncertain. The CDR3 has 15 amino acids. CDR3 residues: CARSWTSGGHNEQFF. CDR3 nucleotide sequence: TGTGCCAGAAGCTGGACTAGCGGAGGGCACAATGAGCAGTTCTTC.

As to this clonotype: This likely comes from a read error, as the CDR3 has no conserved phenylalanine or tryptophan at its end. Because the CDR3's place on the DNA is in doubt, the DNA is left out and the CDR3 is given as listed by TCRdb. This rearrangement joins TRBV10-2 to TRBJ2-6; the table gives TRBD1 as D, unverified against the DNA. Counting both end residues, the CDR3 totals 16 amino acids. Germline values: CDR1 WSHSY, CDR2 SAAADI. CDR3 loop: CASSEIGGVETQYFGA.

Only a few counts were recorded for this clonotype. A much larger clone differs from this one at a single base, so this may be a read error. This chain links TRBV5-1 with TRBJ2-1, with D possibly being TRBD1 (6 bases). V was clipped by 0 bases and J by 10 bases, with 17 bases between them. Per germline, CDR1 SGHRS and CDR2 YFSETQ. The length of the CDR3 is 15 residues. CDR3 in amino acids: CASSLVAGALGEQFF. In DNA, the CDR3 is TGCGCCAGCAGCTTGGTTGCAGGGGCCCTTGGGGAGCAGTTCTTC.

This clonotype appeared a few times. The chain carries TRBV7-2 and TRBJ2-3; 11 positions agree with TRBD1. V dropped 3 bases and J dropped 6; count of bases not matched to a gene: 5. Germline V gene sequence: CDR1 SGHTA, CDR2 FQGNSA. This CDR3 is built from 15 residues. Written as DNA, the CDR3 is TGTGCCAGCAGCTTTAGGACAGGGGGCGCGGATACGCAGTATTTT. This sequence encodes CASSFRTGGADTQYF.